This T cell receptor beta chain is from a study of T cell repertoires in cytomegalovirus infection. There are a few counts of this clonotype. Its specificity is not known. Findings and limits, study-wide: The response measured ex vivo was dominated by TCR beta clonotypes (HLA-C-restricted and CMV-specific).

V gave up 9 bases and J gave up 4 bases; unmatched junction bases: 6. This CDR3 has 12 amino acids. The germline gives CDR1 LNHDA, CDR2 SQIVND (reference sequence). A single record per CDR3 protein comes from TCRdb applying MiXCR to the reads. The sample holds around 740,000 distinct CDR3 sequences, roughly 36% seen once. This chain joins TRBV19 and TRBJ2-7, with 7 nucleotides matching TRBD1. Material for sequencing was PBMCs. The TCR originated in a human donor in good health (CMV status not recorded). Some clones in this sample may be carry-over from other donors' samples. Here the CDR3 reads CASRDRYYEQYF. DNA of the CDR3: TGTGCCAGCCGGGACAGATATTACGAGCAGTACTTC.